These 28 T cell receptor beta chains came from one sample sequenced in a study of CXCR3-negative and CXCR3-positive naive CD8 T cells. Findings and limits, study-wide: Comparison of naive cells showed more hydrophobic TRB CDR3s in CXCR3-positive than in CXCR3-negative naive cells.

The TRB cDNA libraries were prepared by 5' RACE with UMI labels. TCRdb reprocessed the 5' RACE reads, keeping one entry per CDR3 protein, no DNA. In all, the sample yields about 150,000 distinct CDR3 sequences. No antigen has been assigned to these receptors. The sample taken for sequencing was naive CXCR3+ CD8+ T cells from blood. This sample's subset: CD45RO-CCR7+CD27+CD95- naive CD8+ T cells expressing CXCR3 (TNR3+). All receptors derive from a human donor in good health. Some clones in this sample may be carry-over from other donors' samples.

The chain is built from TRBV5-5 and TRBJ2-1; TCRdb selects TRBD2, and the lack of DNA leaves this call unchecked. This CDR3 is 14 amino acids long. Germline V gives CDR1 SGHKS, CDR2 YYEKEE (reference sequence). The CDR3: CASSFYREDNEQFF. The full variable domain, with the rest looked up from reference TRBV5-5 and TRBJ2-1, is DAGVTQSPTHLIKTRGQQVTLRCSPISGHKSVSWYQQVLGQGPQFIFQYYEKEERGRGNFPDRFSARQFPNYSSELNVNALLLGDSALYLCASSFYREDNEQFFGPGTRLTVL.

The CDR3 loop reads CASNPGQPIYNEQFF. The chain joins TRBV9 to TRBJ2-1; the D gene TCRdb calls, TRBD1, cannot be checked with no DNA. Germline V gives CDR1 SGDLS, CDR2 YYNGEE. The CDR3 covers 15 residues.

The chain carries TRBV2 and TRBJ1-1. The germline CDR1 and CDR2 sequences are SNHLY and FYNNEI. The CDR3 is made up of 17 amino acids. CDR3 sequence: CASSEYVESRSDTEAFF.

The rearrangement uses TRBV28 and TRBJ2-1. CDR3 length equals 11 residues. Germline values: CDR1 MDHEN, CDR2 SYDVKM. CDR3 residues: CASSLSALQFF.

The V gene is TRBV10-3, the J gene TRBJ1-2; TCRdb proposes TRBD1, but this gene call is untestable without DNA. CDR1 and CDR2 from the germline V gene are ENHRY and SYGVKD. The CDR3 runs to 15 residues. CDR3 region: CAISEDRGRGYGYTF.

The chain couples TRBV7-8 to TRBJ2-1; the D gene TCRdb calls, TRBD1, cannot be checked with no DNA. There are 15 residues in the CDR3. Germline CDR1 SGHVS, CDR2 FQNEAQ. The CDR3 sequence is CASSLDRVAYNEQFF.

The chain is built from TRBV29-1 and TRBJ2-7. CDR1 and CDR2 (germline): SQVTM, ANQGSEA. This CDR3 contains 12 residues. Here the CDR3 reads CSVGTSTYEQYF.

CDR3 residues: CSVEMGSVYNEQFF. V gene TRBV29-1 combines with J gene TRBJ2-1; TCRdb's D gene call, TRBD2, goes unchecked for lack of DNA. Germline values: CDR1 SQVTM, CDR2 ANQGSEA. The CDR3 has 14 residues.

This chain uses TRBV19 with TRBJ2-1; absent DNA, TCRdb's TRBD1 call cannot be checked. The germline gives CDR1 LNHDA, CDR2 SQIVND (reference sequence). The CDR3 has 15 amino acids. The CDR3 region is CASSLGDRGLGEQFF.

The chain links TRBV12-3 or TRBV12-4 to TRBJ2-5; TCRdb proposes TRBD1, but this gene call is untestable without DNA. CDR3 length: 17 amino acids. CDR3 residues: CASSPRGLSHRKETQYF.

The chain couples TRBV7-6 to TRBJ2-2. The germline V gene has CDR1 SGHVS and CDR2 FNYEAQ. The CDR3 covers 13 residues. The CDR3 sequence: CASSPEATGELFF.

The rearrangement links TRBV27 to TRBJ1-5; the TCRdb D gene call, TRBD1, has no DNA to confirm it. The CDR3 is 14 residues long. Per the germline V gene, CDR1 is MNHEY and CDR2 is SMNVEV (reference sequence). CDR3 sequence: CASSLTGRNQPQHF.

The chain employs TRBV14 and TRBJ1-2. CDR1 is SGHDN and CDR2 is FVKESK in the germline V gene. This CDR3 spans 13 amino acids. The CDR3 loop is CASSQYFTDPYTF.

This chain links TRBV14 with TRBJ2-1; TCRdb's D call, TRBD1, is unchecked because there is no DNA. Germline V CDR1 and CDR2: SGHDN, FVKESK. The CDR3 runs to 14 residues. CDR3 amino acids: CASSQAGGINEQFF.

The chain joins TRBV5-1 to TRBJ2-2. The CDR3 is 11 residues long. Germline V gene data show CDR1 as SGHRS and CDR2 as YFSETQ. This CDR3 is CASRSTGELFF.

The CDR3 protein is CASSLGRIYNEQFF. The genes are TRBV28 and TRBJ2-1. The CDR3 sequence is 14 residues long. CDR1 and CDR2 (germline): MDHEN, SYDVKM.

This chain joins TRBV12-3 or TRBV12-4 and TRBJ2-2; TCRdb names TRBD2, which stays unverified in the absence of DNA. The CDR3 is 17 residues long. This CDR3 is CASSGLAGKLNTGELFF.

The rearrangement links TRBV12-3 or TRBV12-4 to TRBJ2-1; TCRdb designates TRBD1, a call that cannot be tested without DNA. The CDR3 loop spans 11 amino acids. This chain's CDR3 is CASKGGDKQFF.

The rearrangement links TRBV13 to TRBJ1-1. The length of the CDR3 is 15 residues. Germline V gene sequence: CDR1 PRHDT, CDR2 FYEKMQ (reference sequence). Here the CDR3 reads CASSLRARPNTEAFF.

This sequence joins TRBV6-6 and TRBJ1-1; TCRdb's assignment of TRBD1 cannot be checked, as there is no DNA. Germline V CDR1 and CDR2: MNHNY, SVGAGI (reference sequence). The CDR3 spans 17 residues. CDR3 loop: CASSPYEWARGDTEAFF.

The V and J genes are TRBV28 and TRBJ1-1; TCRdb names TRBD1, which stays unverified in the absence of DNA. The CDR3 totals 13 residues. The germline CDR1 and CDR2 sequences are MDHEN and SYDVKM. The CDR3: CASSFAGRTEAFF. The full variable domain, completed using reference TRBV28 and TRBJ1-1, is DVKVTQSSRYLVKRTGEKVFLECVQDMDHENMFWYRQDPGLGLRLIYFSYDVKMKEKGDIPEGYSVSREKKERFSLILESASTNQTSMYLCASSFAGRTEAFFGQGTRLTVV.

This chain uses TRBV6-1 with TRBJ2-7; TCRdb selects TRBD1, and the lack of DNA leaves this call unchecked. Germline V gives CDR1 MNHNS, CDR2 SASEGT. The CDR3 extends over 14 amino acids. The CDR3 here is CASSWTGDTYEQYF.

The chain employs TRBV3-1 and TRBJ2-7; lacking DNA, the TRBD1 call made by TCRdb goes unchecked. In germline, CDR1 is LGHDT, CDR2 YNNKEL (reference sequence). The CDR3 length is 15 residues. CDR3 amino acids: CASSQPTGKAYEQYF.

The gene calls are TRBV28 and TRBJ1-1; as DNA is missing, the TRBD1 call by TCRdb cannot be tested. The CDR3 runs 15 residues. The V gene's germline CDR1 is MDHEN and CDR2 SYDVKM. Here the CDR3 reads CASSLKWQGETEAFF.

The V gene is TRBV2, the J gene TRBJ2-2; TCRdb indicates TRBD2, and absent DNA this call remains unverified. The CDR3 length is 15 residues. Germline assignment: CDR1 SNHLY and CDR2 FYNNEI. CDR3: CASSEWGGPSGELFF.

This sequence joins TRBV24-1 and TRBJ1-2; TCRdb returns TRBD1, unconfirmable since there is no DNA. Germline loops: CDR1 KGHDR, CDR2 SFDVKD. CDR3 length: 14 residues. The CDR3 loop reads CATSEPDSPYGYTF.

V gene TRBV15 combines with J gene TRBJ2-3; as DNA is missing, the TRBD1 call by TCRdb cannot be tested. Per the germline V gene, CDR1 is LNHNV and CDR2 is YYDKDF (reference sequence). The CDR3 covers 16 residues. CDR3: CATNPVEGTSTDTQYF.

The chain has TRBV24-1 and TRBJ2-7; TCRdb gives TRBD2 as the D gene, but with no DNA this cannot be confirmed. This CDR3 contains 14 residues. The germline gives CDR1 KGHDR, CDR2 SFDVKD. The CDR3 region is CATSDLGPSYEQYF.